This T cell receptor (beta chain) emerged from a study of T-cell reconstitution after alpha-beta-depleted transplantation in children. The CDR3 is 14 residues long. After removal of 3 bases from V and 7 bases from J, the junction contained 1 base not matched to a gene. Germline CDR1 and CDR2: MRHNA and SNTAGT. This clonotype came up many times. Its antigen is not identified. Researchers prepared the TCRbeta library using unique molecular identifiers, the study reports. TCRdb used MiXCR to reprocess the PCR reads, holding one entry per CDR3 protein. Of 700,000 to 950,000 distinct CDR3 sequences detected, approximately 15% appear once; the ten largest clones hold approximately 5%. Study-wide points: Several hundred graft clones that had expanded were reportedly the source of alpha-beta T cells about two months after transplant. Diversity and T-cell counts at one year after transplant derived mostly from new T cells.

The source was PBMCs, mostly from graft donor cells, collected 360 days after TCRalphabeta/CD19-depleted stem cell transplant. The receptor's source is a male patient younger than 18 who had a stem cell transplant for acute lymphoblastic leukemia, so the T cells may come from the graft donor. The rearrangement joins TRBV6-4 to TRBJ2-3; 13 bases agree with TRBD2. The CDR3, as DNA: TGTGCCAGCAGTGAGGGGACTAGCGGGAATACGCAGTATTTT. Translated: CASSEGTSGNTQYF.